This T cell receptor (beta chain) came from a study of blood T cell repertoires in COVID-19. Trimming cost V 0 bases and J 6 bases, with 15 bases left between them. CDR3 length equals 16 residues. Per the germline V gene, CDR1 is MGHDK and CDR2 is SYGVNS. Methods used by the authors: Amplification of reference gene primers was used by the study to estimate nucleated cell counts. Method: immunoSEQ multiplex PCR; TCRdb's copy keeps in-frame clones and lacks some. The V and J calls and clone size were taken over from that table, and D and trimming were inferred from the DNA. The table has under 500,000 clones, around 90% seen once. Living in 25 or so US areas, the participants were between 18 and 89 years of age. Donors were grouped by their self-reported clinical history.

This chain connects TRBV25-1 to TRBJ1-5; D ambiguous. Sequencing used PBMCs or T cells enriched from blood (not recorded which). This TCR derives from a woman between 18 and 29 years old with acute COVID-19. The CDR3 region is CASSEYLDPVGQPQHF. For the CDR3, the DNA is TGTGCCAGCAGTGAATACCTAGACCCAGTAGGTCAGCCCCAGCATTTT.